Listed here are 14 T cell receptor beta chains from one sample, sequenced in a study of untreated major depressive disorder (dated by TCRdb to 2017 to 2018). The library relied on the immunoSEQ multiplex PCR assay. Sourced from immuneACCESS, this table was stored by TCRdb with only in-frame sequences that have V and J called. A share of the clones is absent; for the studies checked, an unresolved V gene accounts for under half, and the remainder has no known explanation. In this sample the table shows some 21,000 clones, over 85% of which occur a single time. The ten largest account for around 0.45% of the sample. What was sequenced was CD4+ T cells from PBMCs. The receptors derive from a woman aged 40 to 50 in good health.

This chain uses TRBV30 with TRBJ2-1; the D is unclear. This CDR3 contains 13 residues. The V and J ends lost 1 base and 0 bases respectively, with 4 bases between them. Germline CDR1 reads GTSNPN; CDR2 reads SVGIG (reference sequence). The chain's CDR3 is CAWSGRSYNEQFF. CDR3 bases: TGTGCCTGGAGTGGACGCTCCTACAATGAGCAGTTCTTC.

This sequence joins TRBV5-6 and TRBJ2-5, with 7 bases fitting TRBD2. The CDR3 loop spans 15 amino acids. With V trimmed by 6 bases and J by 2 bases, 10 bases remained unmatched. The germline CDR1 and CDR2 sequences are SGHDT and YYEEEE. The CDR3 reads CASTLGGGRQETQYF. As DNA, the CDR3 is TGTGCCAGCACACTGGGGGGAGGGAGGCAAGAGACCCAGTACTTC.

This chain joins TRBV28 and TRBJ1-1; TRBD1 agrees at 9 bases. This CDR3 has 16 residues. From germline, CDR1 is MDHEN and CDR2 SYDVKM. V trimming: 6 bases; J trimming: 0 bases; junction bases outside the gene matches: 8. The CDR3 is CASSRPGTGMNTEAFF. CDR3 DNA: TGTGCCAGCAGCCGACCGGGGACAGGGATGAACACTGAAGCTTTCTTT.

The V call is TRBV7-2, the J call TRBJ1-1; tentatively, D is TRBD1 (5 bases). The CDR3 is 14 residues long. The V gene's germline CDR1 is SGHTA and CDR2 FQGNSA. The V end lost 5 bases, the J end lost 4 bases, and 14 bases lay between the germline ends. The CDR3 loop reads CASSPMGEGTEAFF. CDR3 bases: TGTGCCAGCAGCCCGATGGGGGAGGGCACTGAAGCTTTCTTT.

This chain joins TRBV5-1 and TRBJ2-3; 8 positions agree with TRBD2. CDR1 and CDR2 (germline): SGHRS, YFSETQ. The CDR3 is made up of 16 amino acids. Trimming took 0 bases from V and 1 from J; bases not matched to a gene: 4. The CDR3 here is CASSLGVAGRTDTQYF. The CDR3 nucleotides read TGCGCCAGCAGCTTGGGGGTAGCGGGGCGCACAGATACGCAGTATTTT.

The chain joins TRBV28 to TRBJ2-7, with 11 bases fitting TRBD2. Germline loops: CDR1 MDHEN, CDR2 SYDVKM. With V trimmed by 5 bases and J by 4 bases, 7 bases remained unmatched. This CDR3 spans 15 amino acids. The CDR3 sequence is CASSRPGLAVYEQYF. DNA for the CDR3: TGTGCCAGCAGTCGCCCGGGACTAGCGGTTTACGAGCAGTACTTC.

This clone was seen a few times. V gene TRBV28 combines with J gene TRBJ1-1, with D hard to call. CDR1 and CDR2 from the germline V gene are MDHEN and SYDVKM. Trimming shortened V by 5 bases and J by 6 bases, and 7 bases separated the two germline ends. The CDR3 is made up of 11 amino acids. The DNA of the CDR3 is TGTGCCAGCAGTCCACGGGCTGAAGCTTTCTTT. Translating gives CASSPRAEAFF.

This chain uses TRBV2 with TRBJ2-5; TRBD1 aligns across 10 bases. The germline CDR1 and CDR2 sequences are SNHLY and FYNNEI. V gave up 10 bases and J gave up 2 bases; unmatched junction bases: 4. This CDR3 is built from 13 residues. The DNA of the CDR3 is TGTGCCAACCGGGACAGGGGACAAGAGACCCAGTACTTC. This encodes CANRDRGQETQYF. The complete variable domain, with remaining parts taken from reference TRBV2 and TRBJ2-5, reads EPEVTQTPSHQVTQMGQEVILRCVPISNHLYFYWYRQILGQKVEFLVSFYNNEISEKSEIFDDQFSVERPDGSNFTLKIRSTKLEDSAMYFCANRDRGQETQYFGPGTRLLVL.

The chain is built from TRBV10-3 and TRBJ2-7; perhaps TRBD2 as D (5 bases). V was cut by 10 bases and J by 4 bases, with 17 bases left in between. The CDR3 contains 13 residues. CDR1 and CDR2 (germline): ENHRY, SYGVKD. The CDR3 is CATYRDGLYEQYF. Written as DNA, the CDR3 is TGTGCCACCTACCGGGATGGGTTATACGAGCAGTACTTC.

This rearrangement joins TRBV30 to TRBJ1-2; D unresolved. This CDR3 spans 12 amino acids. The germline V gene encodes CDR1 GTSNPN and CDR2 SVGIG (reference sequence). V lost 2 bases and J lost 7, with 11 bases in between. CDR3 DNA sequence: TGTGCCTGGAGTAAGGGAATTGGTGGCTACACCTTC. Amino acids: CAWSKGIGGYTF.

The DNA of the CDR3 is TGTGCCAGCAAGCCCGGCGGGGGGTGGGGAGATACGCAGTATTTT. This codes for CASKPGGGWGDTQYF. The chain links TRBV2 to TRBJ2-3; 8 positions agree with TRBD2. Per the germline V gene, CDR1 is SNHLY and CDR2 is FYNNEI. The CDR3 extends over 15 amino acids. V was pared by 7 bases and J by 5 bases, with 11 bases of the junction left unmatched.

J is TRBJ1-2 and V is TRBV7-2; D not certain. Germline V CDR1 and CDR2: SGHTA, FQGNSA. The length of the CDR3 is 13 residues. The V gene lost 1 base and the J gene lost 1 base, with 4 bases spanning the gap. CDR3 DNA sequence: TGTGCCAGCAGCTTAGACGGTAACTATGGCTACACCTTC. Its protein is CASSLDGNYGYTF.

The V gene is TRBV7-2, the J gene TRBJ2-1, with D tentatively TRBD1 (5 bases). This CDR3 is 16 amino acids long. In germline, CDR1 is SGHTA, CDR2 FQGNSA. V lost 5 bases to trimming and J lost 6 bases, with 20 bases between them. The CDR3, as DNA: TGTGCCAGCAGCCCGACCCGACAGCTTATTAGCAATGAGCAGTTCTTC. It encodes CASSPTRQLISNEQFF. Full variable domain (rest looked up from reference TRBV7-2 and TRBJ2-1): GAGVSQSPSNKVTEKGKDVELRCDPISGHTALYWYRQSLGQGLEFLIYFQGNSAPDKSGLPSDRFSAERTGGSVSTLTIQRTQQEDSAVYLCASSPTRQLISNEQFFGPGTRLTVL.

The rearrangement uses TRBV5-4 and TRBJ1-2, with TRBD1 matching over 8 bases. Germline-derived CDR1 and CDR2 are SGHNT and YYREEE (reference sequence). With 4 bases clipped from V and 0 bases from J, the junction kept 8 bases outside the gene matches. The CDR3 is made up of 16 amino acids. Here the CDR3 reads CASSMDREQANYGYTF. The CDR3 DNA reads as TGTGCCAGCAGCATGGACAGGGAACAAGCTAACTATGGCTACACCTTC. The whole variable domain, filled in from reference TRBV5-4 and TRBJ1-2, reads ETGVTQSPTHLIKTRGQQVTLRCSSQSGHNTVSWYQQALGQGPQFIFQYYREEENGRGNFPPRFSGLQFPNYSSELNVNALELDDSALYLCASSMDREQANYGYTFGSGTRLTVV.